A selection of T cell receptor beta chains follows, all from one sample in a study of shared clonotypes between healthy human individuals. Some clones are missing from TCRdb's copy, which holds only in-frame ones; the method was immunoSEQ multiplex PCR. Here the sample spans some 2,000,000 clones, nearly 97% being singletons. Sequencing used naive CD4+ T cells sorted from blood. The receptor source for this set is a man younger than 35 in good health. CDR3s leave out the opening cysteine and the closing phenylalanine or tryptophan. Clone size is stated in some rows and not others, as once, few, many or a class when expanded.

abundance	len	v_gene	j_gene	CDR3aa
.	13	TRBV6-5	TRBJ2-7	ASTAPEVGSYEQY
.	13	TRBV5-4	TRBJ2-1	ASSLDRGSYNEQF
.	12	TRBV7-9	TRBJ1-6	ASRESGDTAALH
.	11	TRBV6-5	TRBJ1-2	ASSYSTDGGYT
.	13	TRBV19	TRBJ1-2	ASSILDRQFYGYT
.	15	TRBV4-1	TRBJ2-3	ASSQPSGLAITDTQY
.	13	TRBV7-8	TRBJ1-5	ASSPVEGSNQPQH
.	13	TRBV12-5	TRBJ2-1	ASGWGQGVHNEQF
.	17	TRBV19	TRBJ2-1	ASSPRTSGITPLYNEQF
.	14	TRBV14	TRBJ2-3	ASSNGLAGVTDTQY
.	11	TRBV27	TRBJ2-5	ASSSQGQETQY
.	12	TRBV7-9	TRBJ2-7	ASSLGGATYEQY
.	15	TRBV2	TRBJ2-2	ASSLTSLTSNTGELF
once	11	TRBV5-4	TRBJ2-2	ATRTENTGELF
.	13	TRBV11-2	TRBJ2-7	ASSLGGGASYEQY
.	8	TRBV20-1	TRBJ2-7	SAKHYEQY
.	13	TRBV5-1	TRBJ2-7	ASSLGSRGDYEQY
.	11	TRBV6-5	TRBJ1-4	ASSGQGSEKLF
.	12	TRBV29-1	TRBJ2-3	SVVRRSSTDTQY
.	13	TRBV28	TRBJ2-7	ASSSWTGGSYEQY